The clone carrying this T cell receptor beta chain has a handful of counts. Its antigen is still unknown. The sample is drawn from a study of beta chain features in type 1 diabetes. Study-wide findings and caveats: Patients with type 1 diabetes carried fewer insertions and had more deletions at their VDJ junctions.

What was sequenced were expressed TCRB transcripts, since all of the isolated RNA had been reverse transcribed. Assay: immunoSEQ multiplex PCR; the TCRdb copy retains only in-frame clones and omits some. The sample includes roughly 140,000 clones, approximately 12% seen only once; the top ten take roughly 2%. Sorting that relied on CD45RO/CCR7/CD25/CD127/CD95/CD27 yielded CD4+ naive, central memory, regulatory and stem cell-like memory cells. With 4 bases removed from V and 8 bases from J, the gap between germline ends came to 6 bases. Germline assignment: CDR1 SNHLY and CDR2 FYNNEI. This CDR3 comprises 11 residues.

The receptor was isolated from a man between 18 and 35 years old in good health. J is TRBJ2-1 and V is TRBV2; D uncertain. Sample: central memory CD4+ T cells from blood. The CDR3 protein is CASSVWDEQFF. The CDR3 DNA sequence: TGTGCCAGCAGTGTATGGGATGAGCAGTTCTTC. Full variable domain (outside the CDR3, taken from reference TRBV2 and TRBJ2-1): EPEVTQTPSHQVTQMGQEVILRCVPISNHLYFYWYRQILGQKVEFLVSFYNNEISEKSEIFDDQFSVERPDGSNFTLKIRSTKLEDSAMYFCASSVWDEQFFGPGTRLTVL.